This T cell receptor beta chain was obtained from a study of blood T cells in healthy people across ages. Study-level points and caveats: Because donor CMV status was unknown, expanded clonotype changes were possibly confounded.

A sample-barcoded 5' primer and a J-beta primer mix were used in a second PCR of about 7 to 12 cycles. Each cDNA molecule received a tag from a template-switch adaptor that had 12 random nucleotides. Using its own MiXCR run on the 5' RACE reads, TCRdb lists one record per CDR3 protein. The top ten clones hold less than 9.5% of a sample with around 1,500,000 distinct CDR3 sequences, roughly 27% of them seen once. There were healthy Caucasian individuals from Russia, aged about 6 to 100, serving as donors. Per individual sample, total RNA of at least 5 micrograms was extracted. This clonotype has ten or more counts. Its antigen remains unidentified. Trimming removed 0 bases from V and 4 bases from J, with 12 bases in between. The CDR3 runs 15 residues. CDR1 is SEHNR, CDR2 FQNEAQ, per germline (reference sequence).

The sequence came from a woman aged 25 to 39 in good health. Sample: blood. This rearrangement joins TRBV7-9 to TRBJ2-5; possibly TRBD1 or TRBD2 for D (5 bases each). CDR3 coding DNA: TGTGCCAGCAGCTTAGCCGGTGAGGGGTCAGAGACCCAGTACTTC. Its translation: CASSLAGEGSETQYF.